This T cell receptor beta chain appears in the sequencing data of a study of blood T cell repertoires in COVID-19. Sequenced by immunoSEQ multiplex PCR; TCRdb stores in-frame clones only, minus some. The sample has 300,000 to 350,000 clones; roughly 90% are singletons. This clone appeared a single time. Germline lookup yields CDR1 LGHDT and CDR2 YNNKEL (reference sequence). The CDR3 spans 15 residues. The trim removed 2 bases at V and 2 bases at J, leaving 1 base unmatched. Material for sequencing was peripheral blood. The TCR comes from a woman aged 25 to 45 with COVID-19, enrolled during active disease. The chain links TRBV3-1 (or the pseudogene TRBV3-2) to TRBJ1-4, with 8 positions matching TRBD1. CDR3 sequence: CASSQTGGTNEKLFF. In nucleotides, the CDR3 is TGTGCCAGCAGCCAAACAGGGGGGACTAATGAAAAACTGTTTTTT.